Given below is one TCR beta chain in context. The sample is drawn from a study of T-cell reconstitution after alpha-beta-depleted transplantation in children. Preparation of the TCRbeta library was carried out with unique molecular identifiers. TCRdb re-called the PCR reads through MiXCR, storing one row per CDR3 protein. The sample includes a few hundred thousand distinct CDR3 sequences, approximately 11% seen only once; the top ten take roughly 5%. The sequences come from PBMCs from the stem cell graft donor, collected from the stem cell graft. This TCR was recovered from a human donor who donated a stem cell graft to a child with acute myeloid leukemia.

CDR3 sequence reads: CSAAASDTQYF. DNA of the CDR3: TGCAGTGCCGCGGCGTCAGATACGCAGTATTTT. V gene TRBV20-1 combines with J gene TRBJ2-3; no clear D gene. In germline, CDR1 is DFQATT, CDR2 SNEGSKA (reference sequence). V dropped 6 bases and J dropped 4 bases, with 8 bases sitting between them. This CDR3 is 11 amino acids long.